A selection of T cell receptor beta chains follows, all from one sample in a study of blood T cells in healthy people across ages. TCRdb passed the 5' RACE reads through MiXCR, listing each CDR3 protein once. This table has about a million distinct CDR3 sequences, roughly 47% appearing once. Sequencing input: blood. Receptor source: a woman aged 60-70 years in good health. CDR3s include the opening cysteine and the closing phenylalanine or tryptophan. Only some rows state a clone size, as once, few, many or a class for expanded clones.

>TRBJ2-1|TRBV5-1|few
CASSFLGATDNEQFF
>TRBJ2-7|TRBV6-6|NA
CASSNRATASYEQYF
>TRBJ2-7|TRBV6-1|NA
CASSEARGPPYERYF
>TRBJ2-1|TRBV6-2/TRBV6-3|NA
CASSKMGGSYNEQFF
>TRBJ2-7|TRBV2|NA
CASRLRGSASYEQYF
>TRBJ1-2|TRBV6-6|once
CASNTQGLANYGYTF
>TRBJ1-2|TRBV20-1|NA
CRGAGTGLIGDGYTF
>NA|TRBV6-6|NA
CASSYGEQKDEQYF
>TRBJ1-5|TRBV28|few
CASTTGAKGYSNQPQHF
>TRBJ1-5|TRBV20-1|NA
CSARGSGGQPQHF
>TRBJ1-6|TRBV4-3|NA
CASSQDRGNFSPLHF
>TRBJ2-7|TRBV20-1|NA
CSATDPYEQYF
>TRBJ1-5|TRBV10-3|NA
CAISESVTTRNQPQHF
>TRBJ2-2|TRBV25-1|NA
CASSGQEDTGELFF
>TRBJ2-6|TRBV9|once
CASSPKWASGANVLTF
>TRBJ2-1|TRBV5-1|few
CASSRPSGVYEQFF
>TRBJ2-3|TRBV11-2|NA
CASSSQQGARTDTQYF
>TRBJ2-7|TRBV10-3|many
CAISDQGYEQYF
>TRBJ2-7|TRBV4-2|few
CASSQDDLGEQYF
>TRBJ2-6|TRBV6-5|NA
CASRRAGYSGANVLTF
>TRBJ1-3|TRBV4-3|once
CASSHGTGSSGNTIYF
>TRBJ2-3|TRBV7-2|NA
CASSLDFRNTDTQYF
>TRBJ1-5|TRBV5-1|NA
CASSLAGGVSGNQPQHF
>TRBJ2-1|TRBV10-3|NA
CAISAGTSGRAYNEQFF
>TRBJ2-1|TRBV29-1|NA
CSVARSDHNEQFF
>TRBJ1-1|TRBV12-3/TRBV12-4|few
CASSPRQDEAFF
>TRBJ2-3|TRBV18|NA
CASSTSGSSTDTQYF
>TRBJ2-1|TRBV15|few
CATSRETSGRYNEQFF
>TRBJ2-4|TRBV10-3|NA
CAISVGDSPDTQYF
>TRBJ2-5|TRBV7-6|NA
CASSQLGLASRETQYF
>TRBJ2-5|TRBV5-1|NA
CASSWGTGVQETQYF
>TRBJ2-5|TRBV4-1|many
CASSQPGQKQETQYF
>NA|TRBV7-9|NA
CASSSTGIRREQYF